These 18 T cell receptor beta chains were all obtained from the same sample, sequenced in a study of blood T cell repertoires in COVID-19. TCRdb's table, derived via immunoSEQ multiplex PCR, lists solely in-frame clones and lacks some. The data show 25,000 or so clones, about 86% seen once. Sample: peripheral blood. These receptors came from a human donor with acute or convalescent COVID-19. The donor label of this sample is uncertain.

The gene calls are TRBV5-1 and TRBJ1-2; no clear D gene. The ends were cut back, 3 bases at V and 4 bases at J, with 10 bases in the middle. CDR3 size: 13 residues. Germline lookup yields CDR1 SGHRS and CDR2 YFSETQ. The CDR3 sequence: CASSYQELYGYTF. Written as DNA, the CDR3 is TGCGCCAGCAGCTACCAGGAACTCTATGGCTACACCTTC. Full variable domain (missing parts from reference TRBV5-1 and TRBJ1-2): KAGVTQTPRYLIKTRGQQVTLSCSPISGHRSVSWYQQTPGQGLQFLFEYFSETQRNKGNFPGRFSGRQFSNSRSEMNVSTLELGDSALYLCASSYQELYGYTFGSGTRLTVV.

The V and J genes are TRBV4-3 and TRBJ2-3; TRBD2 aligns across 8 bases. The CDR3 is 15 amino acids. The trim removed 2 bases at V and 1 base at J, leaving 2 bases unmatched. Per germline, CDR1 LGHNA and CDR2 YSLEER. In nucleotides, the CDR3 is TGCGCCAGCAGCCAAAATAGCGGGGGCACAGATACGCAGTATTTT. This gives the protein CASSQNSGGTDTQYF.

Here the CDR3 reads CASSYGTSYNEQFF. The CDR3 bases are TGTGCCAGCAGTTACGGGACAAGTTACAATGAGCAGTTCTTC. The V and J genes are TRBV6-2 or TRBV6-3 and TRBJ2-1; D might be TRBD1 (6 bases). Germline CDR1 MNHEY, CDR2 SVGEGT. V dropped 2 bases and J dropped 4 bases, with 9 bases sitting between them. The CDR3 has 14 residues.

The chain carries TRBV3-1 (or the pseudogene TRBV3-2) and TRBJ1-6; D is unclear. Trimming shortened V by 4 bases and J by 6 bases, and 10 bases separated the two germline ends. From germline, CDR1 is LGHDT and CDR2 YNNKEL (reference sequence). CDR3 size: 14 residues. As DNA, the CDR3 is TGTGCCAGCAGCCGGCCACCAGGTAATTCACCCCTCCACTTT. Protein: CASSRPPGNSPLHF.

The V call is TRBV6-1, the J call TRBJ2-7, with 13 nucleotides matching TRBD2. V shed 1 base and J 4 bases; nucleotides not matched to a gene: 1. The CDR3 covers 15 residues. Germline V gene data show CDR1 as MNHNS and CDR2 as SASEGT. The CDR3 region has the DNA TGTGCCAGCAGTGAAGGGACTAGCGGGAGTTACGAGCAGTACTTC. Amino acid sequence: CASSEGTSGSYEQYF.

The chain links TRBV7-2 to TRBJ1-5, with 9 positions matching TRBD1. Losses at the gene ends were 5 bases for V and 2 bases for J; bases not matched to a gene: 4. Germline-derived CDR1 and CDR2 are SGHTA and FQGNSA. This CDR3 is 15 amino acids long. CDR3 loop: CASSKQGAGNQPQHF. CDR3 DNA sequence: TGTGCCAGCAGCAAACAGGGGGCGGGCAATCAGCCCCAGCATTTT. The full variable domain, with the rest looked up from reference TRBV7-2 and TRBJ1-5, is GAGVSQSPSNKVTEKGKDVELRCDPISGHTALYWYRQSLGQGLEFLIYFQGNSAPDKSGLPSDRFSAERTGGSVSTLTIQRTQQEDSAVYLCASSKQGAGNQPQHFGDGTRLSIL.

The chain carries TRBV5-4 and TRBJ2-3; tentatively, D is TRBD1 (6 bases). Looked up from germline, CDR1 is SGHNT and CDR2 is YYREEE (reference sequence). There are 13 residues in the CDR3. V lost 0 bases to trimming and J lost 4 bases, with 6 bases between them. As DNA, the CDR3 is TGTGCCAGCAGCTTGGGACAGGCAGATACGCAGTATTTT. Its protein is CASSLGQADTQYF.

J is TRBJ2-7 and V is TRBV15; 8 bases align to TRBD2. From germline, CDR1 is LNHNV and CDR2 YYDKDF (reference sequence). The CDR3 is 15 residues long. With V trimmed by 1 base and J by 6 bases, 8 bases remained unmatched. CDR3 DNA sequence: TGTGCCACCAGCAGAGGCGGTAGCGGGACTGTCGAGCAGTACTTC. Translating gives CATSRGGSGTVEQYF.

The chain combines TRBV23-1 with TRBJ2-3; D unclear. TRBV23-1 is an open reading frame whose function is uncertain. The CDR3 runs 15 residues. Trimming took off 0 bases at V and 4 bases at J, with 11 bases between the two ends. DNA of the CDR3: TGCGCCAGCAGTCAATCGACGGGTTTTTCAGATACGCAGTATTTT. Amino acids: CASSQSTGFSDTQYF.

The V call is TRBV6-5, the J call TRBJ2-7, with a possible D match to TRBD2 (6 bases). This CDR3 comprises 13 residues. Germline CDR1 is MNHEY and CDR2 is SVGAGI. Trimming left V 6 bases short and J 4 bases short, with 13 bases between. The CDR3 DNA reads TGTGCCAGCAGATCGAACGGGGGATACGAGCAGTACTTC. Translating gives CASRSNGGYEQYF.

V is TRBV2 and J is TRBJ2-2; a weak D match, TRBD2 (6 bases). V lost 7 bases and J lost 5, with 14 bases in between. Germline V lookup: CDR1 SNHLY, CDR2 FYNNEI. The CDR3 length is 14 residues. The CDR3 is CASTGERGTGELFF. The CDR3 nucleotides read TGTGCCAGCACGGGAGAGAGGGGTACCGGGGAGCTGTTTTTT.

This clone has a single count. V usage is TRBV5-1 and J usage is TRBJ2-3; TRBD2 is a possible D gene (6 bases). The germline V gene has CDR1 SGHRS and CDR2 YFSETQ. Trimming removed 5 bases from V and 2 bases from J, with 15 bases in between. The CDR3 covers 15 residues. CDR3 residues: CASSEGLLSTDTQYF. CDR3 DNA sequence: TGCGCCAGCAGTGAGGGACTCCTGTCCACAGATACGCAGTATTTT.

The chain carries TRBV5-1 and TRBJ1-6; 8 nucleotides agree with TRBD1. This CDR3 is built from 15 residues. Trimming took 0 bases from V and 9 from J; bases not matched to a gene: 5. Germline values: CDR1 SGHRS, CDR2 YFSETQ. Here the CDR3 DNA reads TGCGCCAGCAGCTTGGCCGGACAGGGTTTTTCACCCCTCCACTTT. Protein sequence: CASSLAGQGFSPLHF.

The chain links TRBV3-1 (or the pseudogene TRBV3-2) to TRBJ1-2; the match to TRBD1 covers 7 bases. This CDR3 contains 15 residues. Germline assignment: CDR1 LGHDT and CDR2 YNNKEL (reference sequence). V shed 1 base, J shed 0 bases, and the junction held 2 bases outside the gene matches. The CDR3 bases are TGTGCCAGCAGCCAAGGGGACAGTGCTAACTATGGCTACACCTTC. Translating gives CASSQGDSANYGYTF.

The chain joins TRBV5-6 to TRBJ2-5; the D gene is possibly TRBD1 (5 bases). The CDR3 consists of 15 residues. V dropped 0 bases and J dropped 0 bases, with 9 bases sitting between them. CDR1 is SGHDT, CDR2 YYEEEE, per germline. CDR3 loop: CASSLGGRNQETQYF. Here the CDR3 DNA reads TGTGCCAGCAGCTTGGGGGGCCGAAACCAAGAGACCCAGTACTTC.

V is TRBV7-2 and J is TRBJ2-3, with D possibly matching TRBD2 (5 bases). Germline V gene sequence: CDR1 SGHTA, CDR2 FQGNSA. V was cut by 1 base and J by 0 bases, with 11 bases left in between. The CDR3 spans 16 residues. The CDR3 coding sequence is TGTGCCAGCAGCTTAGGAGTCCTAGCTAGCACAGATACGCAGTATTTT. It encodes CASSLGVLASTDTQYF.

A single count supports this clone. V gene TRBV6-5 combines with J gene TRBJ1-2; the match to TRBD1 covers 10 bases. Germline values: CDR1 MNHEY, CDR2 SVGAGI. The CDR3 runs 14 residues. The V segment lost 6 bases and the J segment 3 bases; nucleotides outside the gene matches: 4. The CDR3, as DNA: TGTGCCAGCAGGAAGACAGGGGGCGACTATGGCTACACCTTC. Amino acids: CASRKTGGDYGYTF.

The chain combines TRBV27 with TRBJ2-7; D is possibly TRBD2 (6 bases). Germline V gene data show CDR1 as MNHEY and CDR2 as SMNVEV (reference sequence). Trimming shortened V by 2 bases and J by 4 bases, and 15 bases separated the two germline ends. The length of the CDR3 is 15 residues. CDR3 nucleotide sequence: TGTGCCAGCAGTTTAGCGGGACGGTGGGAATACGAGCAGTACTTC. Amino acid sequence: CASSLAGRWEYEQYF.